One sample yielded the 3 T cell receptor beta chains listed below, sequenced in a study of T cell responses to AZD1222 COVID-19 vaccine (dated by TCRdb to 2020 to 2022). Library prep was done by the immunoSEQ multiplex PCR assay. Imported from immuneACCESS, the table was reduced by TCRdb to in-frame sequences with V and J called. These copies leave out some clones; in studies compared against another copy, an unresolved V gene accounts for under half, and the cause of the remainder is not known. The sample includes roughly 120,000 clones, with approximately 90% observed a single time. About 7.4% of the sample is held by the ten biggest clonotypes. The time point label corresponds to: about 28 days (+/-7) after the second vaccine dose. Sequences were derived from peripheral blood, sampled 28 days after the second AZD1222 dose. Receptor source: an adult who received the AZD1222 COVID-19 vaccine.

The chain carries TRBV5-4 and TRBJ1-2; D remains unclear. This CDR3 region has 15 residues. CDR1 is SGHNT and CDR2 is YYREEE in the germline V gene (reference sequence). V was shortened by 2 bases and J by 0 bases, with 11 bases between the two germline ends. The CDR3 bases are TGTGCCAGCAGCTTTGGGTTGGAGGCTAACTATGGCTACACCTTC. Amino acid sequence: CASSFGLEANYGYTF.

The CDR3 here is CASSNPVLQETQYF. The CDR3 coding sequence is TGTGCCAGCAGCAACCCGGTCTTGCAAGAGACCCAGTACTTC. The chain employs TRBV28 and TRBJ2-5, with D uncertain. V was cut by 6 bases and J by 2 bases, with 13 bases left in between. Germline V CDR1 and CDR2: MDHEN, SYDVKM. The CDR3 is 14 amino acids.

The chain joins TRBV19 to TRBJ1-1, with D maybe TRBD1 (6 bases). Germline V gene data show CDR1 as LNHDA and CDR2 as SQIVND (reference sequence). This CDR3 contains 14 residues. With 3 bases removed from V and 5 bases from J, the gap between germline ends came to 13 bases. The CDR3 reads CASSIGGLGTEAFF. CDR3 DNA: TGTGCCAGTAGTATCGGGGGGCTGGGTACTGAAGCTTTCTTT.